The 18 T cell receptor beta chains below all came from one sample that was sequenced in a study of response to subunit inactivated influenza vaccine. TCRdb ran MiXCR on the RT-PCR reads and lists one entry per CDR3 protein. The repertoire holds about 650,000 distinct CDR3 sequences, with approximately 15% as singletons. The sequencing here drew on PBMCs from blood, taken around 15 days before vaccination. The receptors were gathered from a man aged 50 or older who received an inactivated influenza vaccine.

The CDR3 coding sequence is TGTGCCAGTAGTACGTACAGGGGGCCCTACGAGCAGTACTTC. Translated: CASSTYRGPYEQYF. This chain links TRBV19 with TRBJ2-7; 9 bases are a match to TRBD1. The V gene's germline CDR1 is LNHDA and CDR2 SQIVND (reference sequence). The CDR3 runs 14 residues. J gave up 2 bases and V 4 bases, and 3 bases lay outside the gene matches. Supplemented by reference TRBV19 and TRBJ2-7, the full variable domain reads DGGITQSPKYLFRKEGQNVTLSCEQNLNHDAMYWYRQDPGQGLRLIYYSQIVNDFQKGDIAEGYSVSREKKESFPLTVTSAQKNPTAFYLCASSTYRGPYEQYFGPGTRLTVT.

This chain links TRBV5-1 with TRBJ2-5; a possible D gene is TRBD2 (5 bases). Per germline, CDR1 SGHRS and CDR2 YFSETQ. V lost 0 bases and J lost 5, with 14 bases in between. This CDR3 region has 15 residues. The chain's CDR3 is CASSLGTGSMETQYF. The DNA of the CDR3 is TGCGCCAGCAGCTTGGGGACGGGGAGTATGGAGACCCAGTACTTC.

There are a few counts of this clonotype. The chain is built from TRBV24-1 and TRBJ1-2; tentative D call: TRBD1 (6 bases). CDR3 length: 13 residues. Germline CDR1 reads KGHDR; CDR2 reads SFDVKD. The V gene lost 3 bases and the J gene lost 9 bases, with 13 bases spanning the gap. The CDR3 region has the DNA TGTGCCACCAGTGATCGTACAGGGTGGAGCTACACCTTC. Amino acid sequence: CATSDRTGWSYTF.

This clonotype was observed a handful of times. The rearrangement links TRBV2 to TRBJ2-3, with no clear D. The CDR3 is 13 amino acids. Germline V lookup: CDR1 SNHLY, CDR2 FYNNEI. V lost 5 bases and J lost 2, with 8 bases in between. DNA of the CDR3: TGTGCCAGCAGTCAGGACCACACAGATACGCAGTATTTT. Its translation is CASSQDHTDTQYF.

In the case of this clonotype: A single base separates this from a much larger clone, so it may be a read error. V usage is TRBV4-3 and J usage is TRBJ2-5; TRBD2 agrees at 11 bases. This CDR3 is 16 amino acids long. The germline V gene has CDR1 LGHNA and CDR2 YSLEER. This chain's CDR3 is CASSQDRLAGRETQHF. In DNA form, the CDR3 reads TGCGCCAGCAGCCAAGATCGACTAGCGGGAAGAGAGACCCAGCACTTC.

The CDR3 nucleotides read TGCAGTGCTATAGGGAGGGCATCCTACAATGAGCAGTTCTTC. This translates into CSAIGRASYNEQFF. The rearrangement links TRBV20-1 to TRBJ2-1; 7 bases are shared with TRBD2. This CDR3 region has 14 residues. V lost 4 bases to trimming and J lost 1 base; unmatched junction nucleotides: 4. Germline V gene sequence: CDR1 DFQATT, CDR2 SNEGSKA (reference sequence).

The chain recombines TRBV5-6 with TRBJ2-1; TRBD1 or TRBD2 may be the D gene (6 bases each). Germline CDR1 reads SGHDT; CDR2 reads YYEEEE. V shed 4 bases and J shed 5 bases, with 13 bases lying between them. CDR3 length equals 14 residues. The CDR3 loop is CASSRGRRDNEQFF. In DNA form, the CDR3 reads TGTGCCAGCAGCCGGGGGCGCAGGGACAATGAGCAGTTCTTC.

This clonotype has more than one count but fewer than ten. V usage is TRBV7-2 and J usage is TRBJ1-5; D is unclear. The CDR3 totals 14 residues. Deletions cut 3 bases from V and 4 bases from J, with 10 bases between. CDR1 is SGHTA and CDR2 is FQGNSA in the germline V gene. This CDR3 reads CASSFAGYNQPQHF. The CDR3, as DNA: TGTGCCAGCAGCTTTGCAGGATATAATCAGCCCCAGCATTTT.

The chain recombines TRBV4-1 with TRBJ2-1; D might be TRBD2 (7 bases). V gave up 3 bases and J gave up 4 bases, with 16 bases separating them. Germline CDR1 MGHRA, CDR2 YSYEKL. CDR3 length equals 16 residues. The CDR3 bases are TGCGCCAGCAGCCATGCTCGGGGGGCCCGATACAATGAGCAGTTCTTC. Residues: CASSHARGARYNEQFF.

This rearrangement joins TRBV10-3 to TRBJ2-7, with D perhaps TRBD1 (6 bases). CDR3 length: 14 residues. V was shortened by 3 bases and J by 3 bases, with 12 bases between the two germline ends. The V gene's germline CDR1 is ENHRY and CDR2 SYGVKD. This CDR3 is CAISDSGTHYEQYF. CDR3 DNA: TGTGCCATCAGTGATTCCGGGACACACTACGAGCAGTACTTC.

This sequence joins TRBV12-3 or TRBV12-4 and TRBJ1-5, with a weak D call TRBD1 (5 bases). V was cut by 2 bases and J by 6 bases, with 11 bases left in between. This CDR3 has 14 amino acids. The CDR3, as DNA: TGTGCCAGCAGTTTACCGGGACGAGCTCAGCCCCAGCATTTT. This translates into CASSLPGRAQPQHF.

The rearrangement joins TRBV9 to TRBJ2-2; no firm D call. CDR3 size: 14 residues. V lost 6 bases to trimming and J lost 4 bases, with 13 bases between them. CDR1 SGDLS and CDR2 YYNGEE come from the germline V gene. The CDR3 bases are TGTGCCAGCAACTACGACCCTTCCACCGGGGAGCTGTTTTTT. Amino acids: CASNYDPSTGELFF.

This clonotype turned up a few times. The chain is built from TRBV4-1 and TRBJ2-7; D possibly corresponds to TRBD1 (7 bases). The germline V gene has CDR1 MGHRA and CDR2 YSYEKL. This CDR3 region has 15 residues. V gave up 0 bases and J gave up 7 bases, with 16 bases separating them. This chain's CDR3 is CASSQEGRGVGEQYF. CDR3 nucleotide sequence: TGCGCCAGCAGCCAAGAAGGCAGGGGGGTGGGAGAGCAGTACTTC.

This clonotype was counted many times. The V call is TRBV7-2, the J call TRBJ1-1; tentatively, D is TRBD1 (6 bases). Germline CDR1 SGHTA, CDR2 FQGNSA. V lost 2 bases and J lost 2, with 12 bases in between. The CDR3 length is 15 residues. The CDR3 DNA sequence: TGTGCCAGCAGCTTAAGGGACATAATTAACACTGAAGCTTTCTTT. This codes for CASSLRDIINTEAFF.

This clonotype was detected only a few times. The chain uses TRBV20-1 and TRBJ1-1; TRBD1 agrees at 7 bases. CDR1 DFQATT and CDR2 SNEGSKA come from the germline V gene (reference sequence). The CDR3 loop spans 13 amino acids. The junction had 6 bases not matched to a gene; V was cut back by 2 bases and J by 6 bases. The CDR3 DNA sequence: TGCAGTGCTAGAAGGACAGGCCTCCCTGAAGCTTTCTTT. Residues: CSARRTGLPEAFF.

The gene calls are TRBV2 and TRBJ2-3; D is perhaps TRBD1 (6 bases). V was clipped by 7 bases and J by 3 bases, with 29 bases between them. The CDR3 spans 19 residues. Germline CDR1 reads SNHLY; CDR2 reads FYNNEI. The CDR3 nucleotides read TGTGCCAGCACCTACACCACAGGGAGTTATAGGAGATTAACAGATACGCAGTATTTT. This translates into CASTYTTGSYRRLTDTQYF.

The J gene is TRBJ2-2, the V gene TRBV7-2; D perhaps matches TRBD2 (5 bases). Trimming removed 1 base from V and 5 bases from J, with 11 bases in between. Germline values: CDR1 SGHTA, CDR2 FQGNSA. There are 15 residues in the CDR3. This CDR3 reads CASSLGRAITGELFF. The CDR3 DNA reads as TGTGCCAGCAGCTTAGGGCGGGCGATAACCGGGGAGCTGTTTTTT.

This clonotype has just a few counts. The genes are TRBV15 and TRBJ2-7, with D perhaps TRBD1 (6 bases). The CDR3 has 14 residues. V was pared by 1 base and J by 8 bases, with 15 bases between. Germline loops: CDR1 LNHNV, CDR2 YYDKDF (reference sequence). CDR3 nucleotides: TGTGCCACCAGCAGAGTTCGGACAGCTTCTCAGCAGTACTTC. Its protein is CATSRVRTASQQYF.